These T cell receptor beta chains were read from a single sample in a study of T cell repertoires in ileal Crohn's disease. Repertoires were generated with immunoSEQ multiplex PCR, while TCRdb's copy carries only in-frame clones and drops some. The sample holds roughly 9,200 clones, 79% seen once. The sample comprised ileal tissue. All receptors derive from an adult with Crohn's disease. CDR3s include the opening cysteine and the closing phenylalanine or tryptophan. The order of the fields is J gene, clone size, D gene, V gene, CDR3 DNA, CDR3 protein. The D gene is left open where the match is weak. A row's size may be missing; if present it is once, few, many or a size class.

>TRBJ2-7|-|-|TRBV5-5
TGTGCCAGCAGGCGCCCCGGGACAATAGACTACGAGCAGTACTTC
CASRRPGTIDYEQYF
>TRBJ1-2|-|TRBD1|TRBV10-1
TGCGCCAACCACCCGGACAGGGTAAAGGGCTACACCTTC
CANHPDRVKGYTF
>TRBJ1-1|few|-|TRBV27
TGTGCCAGCAGTTCCCCCTACTCTGAAGCTTTCTTT
CASSSPYSEAFF
>TRBJ2-2|-|TRBD1|TRBV27
TGTGCCAGCAGCACTCCTTGGGGGACAGAGATTAACACCGGGGAGCTGTTTTTT
CASSTPWGTEINTGELFF
>TRBJ1-5|once|-|TRBV6-5
TGTGCCAGCAGTCAAGACAGAAATCAGCCCCAGCATTTT
CASSQDRNQPQHF
>TRBJ1-2|-|-|TRBV25-1
TGTGCCAGCAGTGAATTGGGGCTGCCCGGGTATGGCTACACCTTC
CASSELGLPGYGYTF
>TRBJ2-5|-|-|TRBV18
TGTGCCAGCTCACCTTCTCAGGGGATCGAGACCCAGTACTTC
CASSPSQGIETQYF
>TRBJ2-5|-|TRBD1|TRBV27
TGTGCCAGCAGTCCGGGACAGGGGGCGCGGGGGGTAAGAGAGACCCAGTACTTC
CASSPGQGARGVRETQYF
>TRBJ1-5|-|-|TRBV4-2
TGTGCCAGCAGCCAGACCTCCCAGGCCCAGCCCCAGCATTTT
CASSQTSQAQPQHF
>TRBJ2-1|-|TRBD2|TRBV6-4
TGTGCCAGCAGTGTAGTACTAGCGGGTTACAATGAGCAGTTCTTC
CASSVVLAGYNEQFF
>TRBJ1-5|-|TRBD1|TRBV11-1
TGTGCCAGCAGCTGGGGGCTGGACAGGGGGCTTGAGGGACAGCCCCAGCATTTT
CASSWGLDRGLEGQPQHF
>TRBJ2-7|-|TRBD2|TRBV28
TGTGCCAGCAGCGCTAGCGGGCTCGGACTCTACGAGCAGTACTTC
CASSASGLGLYEQYF
>TRBJ2-7|-|-|TRBV7-8
TGTGCCAGCAGCCAGCGGGTAGGGAAGACCCCCTACGAGCAGTACTTC
CASSQRVGKTPYEQYF
>TRBJ2-1|-|TRBD1|TRBV4-3
TGCGCCAGCAGCCACCAATTCGGAGACAGGGGGTACAATGAGCAGTTCTTC
CASSHQFGDRGYNEQFF
>TRBJ1-2|-|-|TRBV5-1
TGCGCCAGCAGCTTGGATTACGGGAAGTATGGCTACACCTTC
CASSLDYGKYGYTF
>TRBJ1-3|-|TRBD1|TRBV11-2
TGTGCCAGCAGCTTAGACGGGGGACAGGGAAACACCATATATTTT
CASSLDGGQGNTIYF
>TRBJ2-1|-|-|TRBV28
TGTGCCAGCAGTCTTCTGGCGTGGAGCTCCTACAATGAGCAGTTCTTC
CASSLLAWSSYNEQFF
>TRBJ1-4|-|TRBD1|TRBV2
TGTGCCAGCAGGAACCGAGGAGAAAGGGGGCAACTGTTTTTT
CASRNRGERGQLFF
>TRBJ1-2|-|-|TRBV7-9
TGTGCCAGCAGCTCAGGGACAACCTTCCGCTATGGCTACACCTTC
CASSSGTTFRYGYTF
>TRBJ1-2|few|TRBD1|TRBV4-3
TGCGCCAGCAGCCAGGCTCAGGGGGACTATGGCTACACCTTC
CASSQAQGDYGYTF
>TRBJ2-2|-|-|TRBV7-7
TGTGCTAGCAGCTTATGGTCAGGAAAGACCGGGGAGCTGTTTTTT
CASSLWSGKTGELFF
>TRBJ1-1|-|-|TRBV13
TGTGCCAGCAGCTTTGGTTCCAGGGACATGCGGGCTTTCTTT
CASSFGSRDMRAFF
>TRBJ1-6|few|-|TRBV5-5
TGTGCCAGCAGCTTGGTGGACTCCAATTCACCCCTCCACTTT
CASSLVDSNSPLHF
>TRBJ2-7|-|TRBD2|TRBV5-4
TGTGCCAGCAGACCCGGGACTAGCGGGAGGTTCTCCTACGAGCAGTACTTC
CASRPGTSGRFSYEQYF
>TRBJ2-5|-|-|TRBV5-4
TGTGCCAGCGGAAAAACAGGGAAAGAGACCCAGTACTTC
CASGKTGKETQYF
>TRBJ1-5|-|-|TRBV5-5
TGTGCCAGCAGCTTAACGGGGGACGGTCAGCCCCAGCATTTT
CASSLTGDGQPQHF
>TRBJ2-1|-|-|TRBV5-1
TGCGCCAGCAGCTTGGAGGGGAATGAGCAGTTCTTC
CASSLEGNEQFF
>TRBJ2-7|-|TRBD1|TRBV9
TGTGCCAGCAGCGTAGGGGGACAGGGGGCCCCGGAGCAGTACTTC
CASSVGGQGAPEQYF
>TRBJ2-2|-|-|TRBV5-6
TGTGCCAGCAGCTTCGAACTCCCCGGGGAGCTGTTTTTT
CASSFELPGELFF
>TRBJ1-5|-|TRBD1|TRBV7-9
TGTGCCAGCAGCCTACAGGGGAGCGGATCGCCCCAGCATTTT
CASSLQGSGSPQHF
>TRBJ2-7|-|-|TRBV25-1
TGTGCCAGCAGTTTACAAGACGGGTTGATCTACGAGCAGTACTTC
CASSLQDGLIYEQYF
>TRBJ1-4|medium-sized|-|TRBV29-1
TGCAGCGCTGTAGGGGCAACTAATGAAAAACTGTTTTTT
CSAVGATNEKLFF
>TRBJ2-1|-|-|TRBV6-4
TGTGCCAGCAGTGAGGCTGGCGGCTCCTACAATGAGCAGTTCTTC
CASSEAGGSYNEQFF
>TRBJ2-7|once|-|TRBV6-1
TGTGCCAGCAGTGTATACAGGGCCTCCCGCCGGGAGCAGTACTTC
CASSVYRASRREQYF
>TRBJ1-2|-|TRBD1|TRBV4-1
TGCGCCAGCAGCCAGGCAGCCCTCGGACAGGGTGGTAACTATGGCTACACCTTC
CASSQAALGQGGNYGYTF
>TRBJ1-2|few|TRBD1|TRBV6-6
TGTGCCAGCAGCCGGACAGGGCGACCCTATGGCTACACCTTC
CASSRTGRPYGYTF
>TRBJ2-3|few|-|TRBV30
TGTGCCTGGAGTTACGGGAGTTTAGAAAAAGATACGCAGTATTTT
CAWSYGSLEKDTQYF
>TRBJ2-1|-|-|TRBV11-3
TGTGCCAGCAGCTTAAATTTTCTGAATGAGCAGTTCTTC
CASSLNFLNEQFF
>TRBJ2-5|-|-|TRBV7-9
TGTGCCAGCAGCTTAGACAGGCAGGCCCAGTACTTC
CASSLDRQAQYF
>TRBJ1-2|-|TRBD1|TRBV12-5
TGTGCTAGTGGTAAACAGGGGGCTCTAGGGGGCTACACCTTC
CASGKQGALGGYTF
>TRBJ1-2|-|-|TRBV7-3
TGTGCCAGCAGCTCAACAGGCTCGGGAATGGGAGGCTACACCTTC
CASSSTGSGMGGYTF
>TRBJ1-1|-|-|TRBV30
TGTGCCTGGAGTGTAACAGTCGGATATGAAGCTTTCTTT
CAWSVTVGYEAFF
>TRBJ1-2|-|-|TRBV2
TGTGCCAGCCAAGTTTCACAGGTCTATGGCTACACCTTC
CASQVSQVYGYTF
>TRBJ1-5|once|-|TRBV2
TGTGCCAGCAGTGATACATGGCAGGGGTATCAGCCCCAGCATTTT
CASSDTWQGYQPQHF
>TRBJ2-3|-|TRBD2|TRBV11-2
TGTGCCAGCAGCACCGGACTAGCGGGGGGGCTAACCGATACGCAGTATTTT
CASSTGLAGGLTDTQYF
>TRBJ2-7|-|TRBD2|TRBV7-8
TGTGCCAGCAGCGGCGTGGGGACTAGCGGGGGGGCCCTTTACGAGCAGTACTTC
CASSGVGTSGGALYEQYF
>TRBJ1-1|-|-|TRBV4-2
TGTGCCAGCAGCCAAGAATTCCCTTACACTGAAGCTTTCTTT
CASSQEFPYTEAFF
>TRBJ2-3|-|-|TRBV6-1
TGTGCCAGCACTAAAATGCAGTATTTT
CASTKMQYF
>TRBJ1-2|-|TRBD1|TRBV5-6
TGTGCCAGCAGACTCCGGGACAGAAGGGGCTACACCTTC
CASRLRDRRGYTF
>TRBJ1-2|-|-|TRBV11-2
TGTGCCAGCAGCTCCGCAGGGGTCGGCTACACCTTC
CASSSAGVGYTF
>TRBJ2-5|-|TRBD1|TRBV5-5
TGTGCCAGCAGCCGGCGGGGGACAGGGGGCGGAGAGACCCAGTACTTC
CASSRRGTGGGETQYF
>TRBJ2-7|-|-|TRBV5-6
TGTGCCAGCAGCTTGAAGGCGACAGCCGTTACCTACGAGCAGTACTTC
CASSLKATAVTYEQYF
>TRBJ2-7|-|TRBD1|TRBV11-2
TGTGCCAGCAGCTTCAGACCGGGACAGATTATTCTTACCTACGAGCAGTACTTC
CASSFRPGQIILTYEQYF
>TRBJ1-2|-|TRBD1|TRBV7-2
TGTGCCAGCAGCCGGGGACAGGGGGTAGGCGGCTACACCTTC
CASSRGQGVGGYTF
>TRBJ2-3|-|-|TRBV11-1
TGTGCCAGCAGCCTAACTACAGATACGCAGTATTTT
CASSLTTDTQYF
>TRBJ1-5|-|-|TRBV4-3
TGCGCCAGCAGCCAAGATACGGGGAGCAATCAGCCCCAGCATTTT
CASSQDTGSNQPQHF
>TRBJ1-1|-|-|TRBV5-4
TGTGCCAGCAGCTTGGCAGGGTTCGCCGCTGAAGCTTTCTTT
CASSLAGFAAEAFF
>TRBJ2-7|once|TRBD2|TRBV13
TGTGCCAGCAGTTATACCGGACTAGCGGGAGGTCTTGAGCAGTACTTC
CASSYTGLAGGLEQYF
>TRBJ1-1|-|TRBD1|TRBV5-4
TGTGCCAGCAGCTTGGGACCACAGGGGGCTGAAGCTTTCTTT
CASSLGPQGAEAFF